This T cell receptor beta chain emerged from a study of type 1 and type 2 diabetes patients. Other autoimmune diseases and infections within the past four weeks excluded donors. The CDR3 spans 15 residues. Trimming took 3 bases from V and 3 from J; bases not matched to a gene: 3. Germline V gene sequence: CDR1 GTSNPN, CDR2 SVGIG (reference sequence). Genomic DNA was the PCR template. A primer set of 30 forward and 13 reverse primers amplified the CDR3. TCRdb ran MiXCR on the multiplex PCR reads and lists one entry per CDR3 protein. The data show about 250,000 distinct CDR3 sequences, more than 40% seen once. This clonotype was detected only a few times.

The TCR was taken from a man younger than 35 with type 2 diabetes. Sequencing used peripheral blood mononuclear cells (PBMCs). The chain uses TRBV30 and TRBJ2-7; 15 bases match TRBD2. As DNA, the CDR3 is TGTGCCTGGAGGGGACTAGCGGGAGGACACTACGAGCAGTACTTC. Protein sequence: CAWRGLAGGHYEQYF.